The 18 T cell receptor beta chains listed next were all sequenced from one sample in a study of T cells in Graves' hyperthyroidism and ophthalmopathy. There were TCR beta CDR3 regions amplified from RNA transcripts. HTBI primers drove first-round RT-PCR of the TCR CDR3. TCRdb processed the multiplex PCR reads anew with MiXCR; each CDR3 protein has one entry. Among more than 300,000 distinct CDR3 sequences listed, about 18% were seen once. Input material: blood. Receptors originate from a woman in her twenties or thirties with Graves' hyperthyroidism that later progressed to Graves' ophthalmopathy.

The chain is built from TRBV10-3 and TRBJ2-1; 15 bases align to TRBD2. Germline loops: CDR1 ENHRY, CDR2 SYGVKD. The J segment lost 0 bases and the V segment lost 10 bases, leaving 7 bases of the junction unmatched. CDR3 length: 17 amino acids. CDR3 in amino acids: CATTWTSGGASYNEQFF. CDR3 DNA sequence: TGTGCCACGACTTGGACTAGCGGGGGGGCCTCCTACAATGAGCAGTTCTTC.

The chain links TRBV2 to TRBJ2-3, with TRBD1 as a possible D gene (5 bases). V was cut by 6 bases and J by 0 bases, with 10 bases left in between. The CDR3 consists of 14 residues. Germline CDR1 and CDR2: SNHLY and FYNNEI. The CDR3 sequence: CASRDTGSTDTQYF. In DNA, the CDR3 is TGTGCCAGCAGGGACACCGGGAGCACAGATACGCAGTATTTT.

The table lists this clonotype with many counts. The rearrangement links TRBV10-3 to TRBJ2-1; 10 positions agree with TRBD2. The V segment lost 2 bases and the J segment 4 bases; nucleotides outside the gene matches: 2. Germline V lookup: CDR1 ENHRY, CDR2 SYGVKD. CDR3 length equals 15 residues. CDR3 in DNA: TGTGCCATCAGTGAGCCACTAGCGGGGTACAATGAGCAGTTCTTC. Encoded protein: CAISEPLAGYNEQFF.

The sample holds a few counts of this clonotype. The chain employs TRBV6-1 and TRBJ2-7; TRBD1 agrees at 8 bases. The CDR3 runs to 13 residues. V lost 5 bases, J lost 2 bases, and 2 bases stayed unmatched. Per the germline V gene, CDR1 is MNHNS and CDR2 is SASEGT. CDR3 loop: CASSKDRAYEQYF. CDR3 nucleotide sequence: TGTGCCAGCAGTAAGGACAGGGCCTACGAGCAGTACTTC.

CDR3 nucleotides: TGTGCCAGCAGACTAAACAGGGAAACGAACACCGGGGAGCTGTTTTTT. Its translation: CASRLNRETNTGELFF. This chain uses TRBV7-9 with TRBJ2-2; D is perhaps TRBD1 (6 bases). This CDR3 spans 16 amino acids. V lost 6 bases and J lost 0, with 14 bases in between. CDR1 is SEHNR and CDR2 is FQNEAQ in the germline V gene (reference sequence).

In this sample, this clonotype turned up many times. This chain joins TRBV5-1 and TRBJ2-7; weak D call: TRBD1 (6 bases). CDR1 and CDR2 from the germline V gene are SGHRS and YFSETQ. The CDR3 covers 13 residues. Deletions cut 4 bases from V and 2 bases from J, with 10 bases between. CDR3 sequence: CASSADSPYEQYF. CDR3 in DNA: TGCGCCAGCAGCGCGGACAGCCCCTACGAGCAGTACTTC.

The rearrangement links TRBV19 to TRBJ1-5; D remains unclear. Germline V gene sequence: CDR1 LNHDA, CDR2 SQIVND (reference sequence). This CDR3 contains 16 residues. V gave up 5 bases and J gave up 0 bases, with 14 bases separating them. CDR3 amino acids: CASSPSTKYSNQPQHF. CDR3 sequence (DNA): TGTGCCAGTAGTCCTTCCACAAAGTATAGCAATCAGCCCCAGCATTTT.

This clonotype has a count of ten or more. The V call is TRBV11-3, the J call TRBJ2-2; D gene unclear. Germline-derived CDR1 and CDR2 are SGHNT and YENEEA. V lost 0 bases to trimming and J lost 0 bases, with 8 bases between them. This CDR3 spans 16 amino acids. CDR3 bases: TGTGCCAGCAGCTTAGATCCCAGCTCGAACACCGGGGAGCTGTTTTTT. Protein product: CASSLDPSSNTGELFF.

This clonotype was counted only a few times. Its ends do not fully match the called genes, so a read error is possible. J is TRBJ2-7 and V is TRBV14, with D tentatively TRBD2 (5 bases). This CDR3 spans 12 amino acids. Germline assignment: CDR1 SGHDN and CDR2 FVKESK. The CDR3 region is CASSNPGNEQNF. In DNA, the CDR3 is TGTGCCAGCAGCAACCCGGGGAACGAGCAGAACTTC.

In regard to this clonotype: A much bigger clone sits one base away, suggesting this may be a read error. This chain connects TRBV20-1 to TRBJ2-7; D gene unclear. V was shortened by 0 bases and J by 4 bases, with 19 bases between the two germline ends. The CDR3 has 16 residues. Germline CDR1 is DFQATT and CDR2 is SNEGSKA (reference sequence). CDR3 residues: CSARDFSKEVNYEQYF. CDR3 nucleotide sequence: TGCAGTGCTAGAGATTTTAGTAAGGAAGTAAATTACGAGCAGTACTTC.

V is TRBV9 and J is TRBJ2-5; tentatively, D is TRBD1 or TRBD2 (6 bases each). Between the trimmed V and J ends, which lost 0 bases and 5 bases, there was a span of 14 bases. CDR3 length equals 15 residues. Germline loops: CDR1 SGDLS, CDR2 YYNGEE. In nucleotides, the CDR3 is TGTGCCAGCAGCGTAGGTAGCGGAGGGGGGGAGACCCAGTACTTC. Its translation: CASSVGSGGGETQYF.

This clonotype was counted ten times or more. This chain uses TRBV28 with TRBJ1-2; D perhaps matches TRBD1 (6 bases). Germline V CDR1 and CDR2: MDHEN, SYDVKM. The CDR3 covers 14 residues. V was clipped by 8 bases and J by 1 base, with 14 bases between them. CDR3 loop: CASFPMDSNYGYTF. In DNA, the CDR3 is TGTGCCAGCTTCCCAATGGACAGTAACTATGGCTACACCTTC.

J is TRBJ2-5 and V is TRBV5-4; tentatively, D is TRBD2 (5 bases). The V gene's germline CDR1 is SGHNT and CDR2 YYREEE (reference sequence). This CDR3 spans 14 amino acids. V gave up 0 bases and J gave up 4 bases, with 10 bases separating them. CDR3 in DNA: TGTGCCAGCAGCTTGGTATGGGAGTTAGAGACCCAGTACTTC. This sequence encodes CASSLVWELETQYF.

In this sample, this clonotype turned up many times. Relative to the germline gene, one junction end is altered; a read error may explain this. The chain is built from TRBV28 and TRBJ2-2; the match to TRBD1 covers 9 bases. The CDR3 spans 15 residues. Germline values: CDR1 MDHEN, CDR2 SYDVKM. The CDR3: CAGSQGTGLTGELFF. CDR3 nucleotides: TGTGCCGGCAGTCAAGGGACAGGGCTCACCGGGGAGCTGTTTTTT.

This clonotype has only a few counts. The chain has TRBV5-4 and TRBJ2-5; TRBD2 might be the D (5 bases). The CDR3 runs to 14 residues. V dropped 5 bases and J dropped 2 bases, with 13 bases sitting between them. Germline CDR1 SGHNT, CDR2 YYREEE (reference sequence). The DNA for the CDR3 is TGTGCCAGCAGGGCGGGCACTTTTCAAGAGACCCAGTACTTC. It specifies CASRAGTFQETQYF.

This clonotype came up many times. CDR3 protein: CASSVGQGWTEAFF. The DNA of the CDR3 is TGTGCCAGTAGCGTCGGACAGGGGTGGACTGAAGCTTTCTTT. The chain couples TRBV19 to TRBJ1-1; 9 bases align to TRBD1. Germline V gives CDR1 LNHDA, CDR2 SQIVND (reference sequence). The CDR3 has 14 residues. With 6 bases clipped from V and 5 bases from J, the junction kept 7 bases outside the gene matches.

The table lists this clonotype with many counts. CDR3 in amino acids: CASRGRRGRDEQFF. DNA for the CDR3: TGTGCCAGCAGGGGGAGGCGGGGTCGGGATGAGCAGTTCTTC. V and J are TRBV12-3 or TRBV12-4 and TRBJ2-1, with D tentatively TRBD2 (6 bases). CDR3 length equals 14 residues. Trimming left V 6 bases short and J 8 bases short, with 17 bases between.

This clonotype was seen many times. The chain combines TRBV2 with TRBJ2-1, with 9 bases fitting TRBD1. This CDR3 has 15 amino acids. The trim removed 6 bases at V and 7 bases at J, leaving 10 bases unmatched. CDR1 and CDR2 (germline): SNHLY, FYNNEI. The CDR3 sequence is CASSQDRGSKNEQFF. In nucleotides, the CDR3 is TGTGCCAGCAGCCAGGACAGGGGCTCTAAGAATGAGCAGTTCTTC.